This T cell receptor (beta chain) was recorded in a study of shared clonotypes between healthy human individuals. Sequencing used immunoSEQ multiplex PCR; TCRdb keeps in-frame clones, though not all of them. The top ten hold less than 0.25% of the sample, which has fewer than 1 million clones, 90% to 98% seen once. The study's findings and limits: Among a handful of donors, about 4.6% of naive CD4 clonotypes were found in common.

Naive CD8 cells lacked CD45RO and underwent positive selection for CCR7, leaving out terminally differentiated effector memory CD45RA+ cells. On this clone: What it binds is not known.

CDR1 and CDR2 from the germline V gene are KGHSH and LQKENI. The ends lost 2 bases at V and 3 bases at J; junction bases unmatched: 1. This CDR3 is 15 amino acids long. This sequence originates from a man aged 25-45 years in good health. This sequence joins TRBV18 and TRBJ2-1, with 10 bases identical to TRBD2. Material: naive CD8+ T cells sorted from blood. CDR3 sequence: CASSPASGSYNEQFF. DNA for the CDR3: TGTGCCAGCTCACCAGCTAGCGGGAGCTACAATGAGCAGTTCTTC.